The 14 T cell receptor beta chains presented below share a single source sample, sequenced in a study of T cells after yellow fever vaccination. Each CDR3 protein gets one entry after TCRdb re-called the 5' RACE reads with MiXCR. Of more than 300,000 distinct CDR3 sequences listed, approximately 12% are singletons. Source: CD4+ T cells sorted from PBMCs, taken 45 days after the yellow fever booster vaccination. Receptors were obtained from a man younger than 35 who received the YFV17D yellow fever vaccine.

This chain uses TRBV5-1 with TRBJ2-1; the match to TRBD1 covers 8 bases. The CDR3 extends over 15 amino acids. V was pared by 5 bases and J by 0 bases, with 4 bases of the junction left unmatched. CDR1 SGHRS and CDR2 YFSETQ come from the germline V gene. This CDR3 is CASRGTGSSYNEQFF. CDR3 bases: TGCGCCAGCAGAGGGACAGGCAGCTCCTACAATGAGCAGTTCTTC.

This clonotype was seen more than once but under ten times. The chain is built from TRBV4-3 and TRBJ1-2; tentatively, D is TRBD1 (6 bases). CDR3 length equals 15 residues. Between the trimmed V and J ends, which lost 4 bases and 3 bases, there was a span of 15 bases. Germline V gives CDR1 LGHNA, CDR2 YSLEER. CDR3 sequence reads: CASSRLRDTDYGYTF. CDR3 DNA sequence: TGCGCCAGCAGCCGCCTTCGGGACACGGACTATGGCTACACCTTC.

This sequence joins TRBV19 and TRBJ1-5; D is possibly TRBD1 (6 bases). The CDR3 sequence is 18 residues long. The germline V gene encodes CDR1 LNHDA and CDR2 SQIVND (reference sequence). Trimming shortened V by 6 bases and J by 0 bases, and 21 bases separated the two germline ends. The DNA of the CDR3 is TGTGCCAGTAGCCGCGACTTCAGGGGTGGTAATAGCAATCAGCCCCAGCATTTT. Encoded protein: CASSRDFRGGNSNQPQHF.

The chain employs TRBV7-8 and TRBJ1-1, with 7 bases fitting TRBD1. The germline V gene encodes CDR1 SGHVS and CDR2 FQNEAQ. Trimming at V came to 4 bases and at J to 4 bases, leaving 9 bases not matched to a gene. CDR3 length equals 15 residues. The CDR3 sequence: CASSSRQGGGTEAFF. CDR3 DNA sequence: TGTGCCAGCAGCTCTAGACAGGGAGGGGGCACTGAAGCTTTCTTT.

The V call is TRBV7-2, the J call TRBJ2-5; D not certain. Germline V lookup: CDR1 SGHTA, CDR2 FQGNSA. The CDR3 is made up of 14 amino acids. V dropped 4 bases and J dropped 1 base, with 10 bases sitting between them. The DNA of the CDR3 is TGTGCCAGCAGCTACGACACGAGCCAAGAGACCCAGTACTTC. It is translated as CASSYDTSQETQYF.

V usage is TRBV6-2 or TRBV6-3 and J usage is TRBJ2-1; 9 bases are a match to TRBD1. Germline V gene lookup returns CDR1 MNHEY and CDR2 SVGEGT. The CDR3 extends over 16 amino acids. With V trimmed by 8 bases and J by 7 bases, 15 bases remained unmatched. As DNA, the CDR3 is TGTGCCAGCCTTCGTCTCGGACAGGGGACTCGGAATGAGCAGTTCTTC. It codes for CASLRLGQGTRNEQFF.

This clonotype was found a few times. The chain uses TRBV20-1 and TRBJ1-5; D might be TRBD1 (5 bases). Trimming cost V 6 bases and J 3 bases, with 12 bases left between them. Germline V gene lookup returns CDR1 DFQATT and CDR2 SNEGSKA (reference sequence). The CDR3 loop spans 13 amino acids. CDR3 coding DNA: TGCAGTGCCAGCCGGGGGAACAATCAGCCCCAGCATTTT. It translates to CSASRGNNQPQHF.

This clonotype was counted many times. The rearrangement links TRBV2 to TRBJ2-1, with unresolved D. V gave up 6 bases and J gave up 0 bases, with 12 bases separating them. CDR3 length: 15 amino acids. Looked up from germline, CDR1 is SNHLY and CDR2 is FYNNEI. In DNA form, the CDR3 reads TGTGCCAGCAGGGTACAGTCTAGCTCCTACAATGAGCAGTTCTTC. This encodes CASRVQSSSYNEQFF.

This clonotype was found once. The J gene is TRBJ1-2, the V gene TRBV29-1; D is undetermined. V was pared by 4 bases and J by 5 bases, with 14 bases between. The CDR3 totals 13 residues. The germline V gene has CDR1 SQVTM and CDR2 ANQGSEA. CDR3 in amino acids: CSVVRAIGYGYTF. In nucleotides, the CDR3 is TGCAGCGTTGTCCGGGCAATAGGATATGGCTACACCTTC.

This clonotype is labeled as medium-sized. One end of the junction fails to match germline, which may point to a read error. The V call is TRBV5-1, the J call TRBJ2-5; possibly TRBD1 or TRBD2 for D (5 bases each). Germline V gene data show CDR1 as SGHRS and CDR2 as YFSETQ. This CDR3 spans 12 amino acids. This chain's CDR3 is CASSLEGETQYF. CDR3 coding DNA: TGTGCCAGCAGCTTAGAGGGGGAGACCCAGTACTTC.

To note about this clonotype: A much larger clone is a single base away; this may be a read error. The genes are TRBV28 and TRBJ1-1, with a tentative D call TRBD1 (5 bases). Germline V gives CDR1 MDHEN, CDR2 SYDVKM. V was trimmed by 6 bases and J by 10 bases, leaving 18 bases between them. There are 13 residues in the CDR3. The CDR3 coding sequence is TGTGCCAGCAGGTTGACGGTGGGGGGTGTAGCTTTCTTT. It codes for CASRLTVGGVAFF. Drawing the rest from reference TRBV28 and TRBJ1-1, the complete variable domain is DVKVTQSSRYLVKRTGEKVFLECVQDMDHENMFWYRQDPGLGLRLIYFSYDVKMKEKGDIPEGYSVSREKKERFSLILESASTNQTSMYLCASRLTVGGVAFFGQGTRLTVV.

Only a few counts were recorded for this clonotype. V and J are TRBV19 and TRBJ2-7, with D perhaps matching TRBD1 (6 bases). From germline, CDR1 is LNHDA and CDR2 SQIVND (reference sequence). Trimming removed 6 bases from V and 5 bases from J, with 11 bases in between. This CDR3 spans 12 amino acids. The CDR3 sequence is CASSPRDNEQYF. CDR3 coding DNA: TGTGCCAGTAGCCCCCGGGACAACGAGCAGTACTTC.

V usage is TRBV5-1 and J usage is TRBJ1-6; D is possibly TRBD1 (5 bases). This CDR3 spans 14 amino acids. V was clipped by 4 bases and J by 10 bases, with 15 bases between them. Germline CDR1 is SGHRS and CDR2 is YFSETQ. In nucleotides, the CDR3 is TGCGCCAGCAGCATCGGGGGATTAGGGTCACCCCTCCACTTT. Its translation: CASSIGGLGSPLHF.

There are many counts of this clonotype. This sequence joins TRBV5-6 and TRBJ2-1; possible D gene TRBD1, 6 bases. The V end was cut by 4 bases, the J end by 14 bases, with 13 bases between. This CDR3 region has 11 residues. The germline V gene encodes CDR1 SGHDT and CDR2 YYEEEE. This CDR3 is CASSLQGMEFF. The CDR3 DNA is TGTGCCAGCAGCCTACAGGGAATGGAGTTCTTC.